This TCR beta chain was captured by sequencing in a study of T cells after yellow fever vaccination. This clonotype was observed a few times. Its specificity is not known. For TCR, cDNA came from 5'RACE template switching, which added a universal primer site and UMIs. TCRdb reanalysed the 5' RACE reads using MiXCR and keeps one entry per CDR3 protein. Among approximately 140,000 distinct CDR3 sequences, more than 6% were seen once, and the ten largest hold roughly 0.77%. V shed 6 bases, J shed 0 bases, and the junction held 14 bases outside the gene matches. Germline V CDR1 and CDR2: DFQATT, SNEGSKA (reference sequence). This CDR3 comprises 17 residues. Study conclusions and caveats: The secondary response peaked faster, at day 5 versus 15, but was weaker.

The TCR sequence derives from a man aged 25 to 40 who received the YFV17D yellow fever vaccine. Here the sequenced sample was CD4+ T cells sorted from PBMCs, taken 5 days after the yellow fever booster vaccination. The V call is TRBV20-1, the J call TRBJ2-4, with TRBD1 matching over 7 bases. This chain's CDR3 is CSAPDPDRALAKNIQYF. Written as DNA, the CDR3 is TGCAGTGCGCCCGACCCTGACAGGGCATTAGCCAAAAACATTCAGTACTTC.